These 3 T cell receptor beta chains originate from one sample sequenced in a study of brain T cells in children with intractable seizures. The method was immunoSEQ multiplex PCR; TCRdb's version includes in-frame clones alone and lacks a portion of them. The table includes over 95,000 clones, 90% to 95% detected once. The source material was peripheral blood, sampled at surgery. The receptors stem from a boy younger than two with hemimegalencephaly and intractable seizures.

This chain connects TRBV18 to TRBJ2-7; 9 bases map to TRBD1. Germline trimming cut 3 bases from V and 2 bases from J; bases unmatched to any gene: 5. The CDR3 loop spans 15 amino acids. CDR1 and CDR2 (germline): KGHSH, LQKENI. The CDR3 DNA sequence: TGTGCCAGCTCACCCCGACAGGGGGAGGCCTACGAGCAGTACTTC. Encoded protein: CASSPRQGEAYEQYF.

The gene calls are TRBV28 and TRBJ1-4; D is undetermined. The germline V and J ends were trimmed by 6 bases and 2 bases, with 7 bases remaining between them. CDR1 and CDR2 (germline): MDHEN, SYDVKM. CDR3 length: 13 residues. As DNA, the CDR3 is TGTGCCAGCAGCCCGTTGACTAATGAAAAACTGTTTTTT. Its protein product is CASSPLTNEKLFF.

The V and J genes are TRBV4-1 and TRBJ1-4; unclear D gene. The CDR3 extends over 14 amino acids. Germline CDR1 is MGHRA and CDR2 is YSYEKL. V gave up 3 bases and J gave up 8 bases, with 13 bases separating them. In DNA form, the CDR3 reads TGCGCCAGCAGCCATCTACGCCCCCAAGAAAAACTGTTTTTT. Its translation is CASSHLRPQEKLFF.